This T cell receptor (beta chain) was sequenced for a study of cytomegalovirus exposure and HLA in healthy donors (dated by TCRdb to 2017 to 2019). For the study in its entirety: An earlier analysis of approximately 640 of the donors reported approximately 270 Gb of sequence data and 117 million unique TCR beta sequences from some 180 million T cells. Roughly 300 gigabases of sequencing data and approximately 80 million unique TCR sequences were included in an early release covering roughly 600 HLA-typed donors. Of the 398 genotyped donors, 65% to 90% fell in the genetic ancestry cluster associated with self-reported Caucasian donors. The study was designed to test whether signatures of past pathogen exposure could be identified by cataloging public T cell receptors. The study used immunosequencing to profile the T cell repertoires of approximately 630 subjects and linked those repertoires to cytomegalovirus serostatus. In addition to the first cohort of roughly 700 subjects, a separate validation cohort of 100 to 150 different subjects was used. High-throughput TCR immunosequencing, statistical association of individual TCRs with disease status, and machine learning were combined to predict cytomegalovirus infection status. In a later analysis, previously published TCR beta repertoires from hundreds of donors were re-analyzed and high-resolution HLA genotyping was added so that TCR occurrence patterns could be studied. Rather than using new phenotypic data, the later analysis identified candidate immune exposures from TCR beta sequences and from how often those sequences occurred across donors. In an earlier analysis of over 550 of the donors, high-throughput TCR beta sequencing was used to judge whether each TCR beta V gene segment behaved as functional or pseudogenic. Alongside the repertoire data, information on donor age, sex, ethnicity and CMV serostatus was compiled. A later genetic analysis used genome-wide SNP genotypes for about three fifths of the 666 donors, treating that subset as a discovery cohort. All discovery cohort repertoires had been generated using a single sequencing platform. HLA typing included class I and class II loci at four-digit resolution. Typing coverage differed by locus: A, B, C, DRB1 and DQB1 were typed in about 620-630 donors, DQA1 in roughly 510, DPA1 in roughly 590, and DPB1 in approximately 450. Roughly 5 DR-DQ haplotypes were handled as single units for association and clustering, since linkage in the cohort was strong. Among 350 to 400 genotyped donors of the cohort, an average of approximately 240,000 unique TCR beta nucleotide sequences were sequenced per donor, roughly 20% of them non-productive.

With respect to this clone: No antigen is known for it. No quality values exist for individual bases; no much larger clone is one base distant.

In total, roughly 670 healthy bone marrow donors made up the cohort. At the time of sampling, all cohort members were nominally healthy, though unrecorded immune exposures were likely present. CMV serostatus was recorded as positive for 250 to 300 and negative for about 50% of the roughly 670 cohort members, whereas no CMV serostatus was recorded for the donor in question. Each donor provided a peripheral blood sample, and peripheral blood mononuclear cells were used for TCR beta sequencing. Genomic DNA was extracted from the blood cell samples with the Qiagen DNeasy Blood Extraction Kit. The library came from the immunoSEQ multiplex PCR assay. A mixture of 60 forward primers for TCR Vbeta segments and 13 reverse primers for TCR Jbeta segments was used in the multiplex PCR. Amplification of the CDR3 region of rearranged TCR beta genes was performed with a multiplex PCR assay on genomic DNA. On the Illumina HiSeq System, the amplified TCR beta libraries were sequenced as 87-base-pair reads. The published analysis was carried out like this. Across the 600 to 700 repertoires, a later analysis counted some 80 million unique TCR beta chains, roughly 11 million of which were shared by at least two donors. Raw reads were error-corrected and collapsed into unique sequences by a nearest-neighbor algorithm in which closely related sequences were merged to remove PCR and sequencing errors. To assign V, D and J gene segments, CDR3 sequences were aligned to IMGT reference sequences. For a sequence to be retained, at least a six-nucleotide match to both a V gene segment and a J gene segment was required. Rearrangements were called productive when the CDR3 lacked stop codons and stayed in frame with V and J; all others were non-productive. CDR3 was defined according to IMGT convention as the region running from the second conserved V-encoded cysteine to the conserved J-encoded phenylalanine. The earlier analysis of 587 of the donors excluded sequences that lacked an unambiguous match to a single V gene segment. An earlier analysis of 587 of the donors called V segments functional above 56.7% productive rearrangements and segregating when the between-donor standard deviation exceeded 5%. A statistical classification framework was built to diagnose cytomegalovirus status from the catalog of TCR beta chain sequences. In a later analysis, TCR nucleotide sequences were compared against IMGT/GENE-DB human TR gene sequences so that V and J genes could be assigned. A later analysis assigned CDR3 sequences and most-parsimonious VDJ recombination scenarios with the TCRdist pipeline. In a later analysis, every TCR beta chain was defined by the combination of its CDR3 amino acid sequence and its V-gene family, and reads without a unique V-gene family were dropped. To address suspected cross-contamination and a sequencing artifact, a later analysis removed roughly 640 highly shared, low-generation-probability nucleotide sequences. For each public chain, a later analysis derived a clonal expansion index from normalized ranks of inferred template counts within each repertoire. A later analysis computed generation probabilities with a VDJ recombination model fitted to out-of-frame rearrangements, and checked the results against IGoR. In a later analysis, hypergeometric tests were used to score TCR-TCR, TCR-HLA and TCR-CMV co-occurrence, with a repertoire-size bias correction applied to TCR pairs. In a later analysis, false discovery rates were estimated by permuting HLA or CMV assignments 20 times. In a later analysis, co-occurring TCRs were grouped using DBSCAN, and TCRdist sequence similarity was added for clustering within HLA-allele-positive subsets. Repertoires with fewer than 30,000 or more than 120,000 public chains, plus five repertoires with anomalous nucleotide sharing, were excluded from co-occurrence clustering. Sourced from immuneACCESS, this table was stored by TCRdb with only in-frame sequences that have V and J called. A share of the clones is absent; for the studies checked, an unresolved V gene accounts for under half, and the remainder has no known explanation. V and J calls and clone size follow that table, whereas D and trimming were derived from the DNA. This sample has about 59,000 clones in its table, and approximately 80% of those were observed once. About 1.6% of the sample lies in the top ten.

Beyond this particular receptor, the publication reports: Because counts were too low, roughly 18 rarely observed V segments, including chromosome 9 orphons, were left out of the earlier analysis of approximately 580 of the donors. A later analysis associated some 17,000 TCR beta sequences with specific HLA alleles at a false discovery rate of 0.05. For the cohort, immune exposure information was limited to CMV serostatus. A further reported finding was that TCR beta sequences accurately predicted the HLA-A and HLA-B alleles for most subjects in the first cohort. In a later analysis, several top co-occurrence clusters were reported to appear linked to parvovirus B19, influenza, CMV and Epstein-Barr virus. A cluster of highly shared sequence variants was judged likely to be a technical artifact of the sequencing pipeline. Most TCR sequences were seen in very few donors, while some public TCRs were found in many individuals. The study listed 150 to 200 TCR beta chains as associated with cytomegalovirus. When HLA alleles, especially DR and DQ, strongly co-occurred, attributing TCR associations to individual alleles was difficult. According to the authors, the approach could potentially be generalized to other disease states and immunological phenotypes. According to a later analysis, TCR association rates differed among HLA loci, with DRB1 alleles showing the most associated TCRs and HLA-C alleles showing the fewest. In a later analysis, HLA-associated TCR beta chains were found to be more clonally expanded and to have lower generation probabilities than equally common non-associated chains. According to a later genetic analysis, donors in an Asian-associated ancestry cluster had fewer N-insertions in productive TCRs than the roughly 670-donor mean. The cohort was sequenced for TCR beta chains only, and without alpha or paired-chain data the features that could be detected were limited. In both the original and validation cohorts, the classifier was reported to diagnose cytomegalovirus status with high specificity and sensitivity. The presence/absence analyses assumed that sequencing depth was roughly uniform across donors, and that assumption may not be true. Because some donors lacked HLA typing at each locus, the association tests relied only on the typed subset. Linkage disequilibrium might explain the correlated functional status among segregating V segments, but an unknown experimental factor could not be excluded. Most CMV-associated TCR beta chains appeared to be HLA-restricted in a later analysis, and the HLA associations seemed to be driven largely by CMV exposure. The 87-base-pair reads could not distinguish some IMGT-functional V segments, including TRBV6-2 and TRBV6-3, so those segments were excluded. Broadly in line with IMGT annotations, most TCR beta V segments showed up in productive rearrangements about 87% or about 30% of the time in an earlier analysis of around 550 of the donors. V-gene and J-gene trimming of TCR beta chains was associated with a missense DCLRE1C variant in a later genetic analysis, and the association was replicated in an independent cohort. In vitro tests confirmed that three of the cytomegalovirus-associated TCR beta chains recognize cytomegalovirus antigens.

From the germline V gene, CDR1 is MNHEY and CDR2 is SVGAGI. The germline ends are 15 bases apart after V is trimmed by 4 bases and J by 2 bases. The CDR3 covers 15 residues, taking in both the cysteine and the phenylalanine. Only the CDR3 part of the read is kept: 45 bases, read in frame from the first base. Material: PBMCs. Rearrangement joined TRBV6-5 to TRBJ2-7, with a tentative D gene TRBD2 over 6 matching bases. The sequence was collected from a human donor in good health. The DNA reads as follows: TGTGCCAGCAGTTCTGTCCGGGACTTTACCTACGAGCAGTACTTC. The encoded protein is CASSSVRDFTYEQYF.